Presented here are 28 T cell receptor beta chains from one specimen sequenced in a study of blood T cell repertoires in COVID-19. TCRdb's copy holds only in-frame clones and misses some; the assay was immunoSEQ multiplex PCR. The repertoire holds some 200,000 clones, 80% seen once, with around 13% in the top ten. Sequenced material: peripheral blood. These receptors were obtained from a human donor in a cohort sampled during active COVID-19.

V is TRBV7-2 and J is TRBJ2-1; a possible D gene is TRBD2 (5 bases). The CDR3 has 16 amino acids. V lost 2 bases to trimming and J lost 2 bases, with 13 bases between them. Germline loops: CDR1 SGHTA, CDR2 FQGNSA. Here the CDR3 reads CASSLFLRGTYNEQFF. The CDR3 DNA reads TGTGCCAGCAGCTTATTTCTTCGAGGGACCTACAATGAGCAGTTCTTC.

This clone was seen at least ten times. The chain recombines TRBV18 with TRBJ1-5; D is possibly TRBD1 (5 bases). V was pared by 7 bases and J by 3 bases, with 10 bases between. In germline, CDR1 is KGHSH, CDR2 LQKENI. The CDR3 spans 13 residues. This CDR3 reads CASFRQPNQPQHF. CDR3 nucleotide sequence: TGTGCCAGCTTCCGACAGCCCAATCAGCCCCAGCATTTT.

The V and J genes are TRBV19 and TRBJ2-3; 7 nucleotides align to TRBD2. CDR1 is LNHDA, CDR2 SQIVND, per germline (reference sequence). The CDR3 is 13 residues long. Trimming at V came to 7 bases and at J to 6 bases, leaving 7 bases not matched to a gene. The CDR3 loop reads CASTVGGRDTQYF. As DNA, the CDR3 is TGTGCCAGTACCGTCGGGGGGAGGGATACGCAGTATTTT.

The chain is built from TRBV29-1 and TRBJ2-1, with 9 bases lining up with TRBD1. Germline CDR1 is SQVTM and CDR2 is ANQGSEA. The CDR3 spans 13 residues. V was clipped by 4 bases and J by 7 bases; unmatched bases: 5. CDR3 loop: CSVAWDRANEQFF. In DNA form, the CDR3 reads TGCAGCGTTGCCTGGGACAGGGCGAATGAGCAGTTCTTC.

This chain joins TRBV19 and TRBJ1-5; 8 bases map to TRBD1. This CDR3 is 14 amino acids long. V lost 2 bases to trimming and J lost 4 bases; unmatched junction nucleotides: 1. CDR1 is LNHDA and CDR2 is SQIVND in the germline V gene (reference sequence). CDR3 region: CASSITGGNQPQHF. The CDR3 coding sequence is TGTGCCAGTAGTATAACAGGGGGAAATCAGCCCCAGCATTTT.

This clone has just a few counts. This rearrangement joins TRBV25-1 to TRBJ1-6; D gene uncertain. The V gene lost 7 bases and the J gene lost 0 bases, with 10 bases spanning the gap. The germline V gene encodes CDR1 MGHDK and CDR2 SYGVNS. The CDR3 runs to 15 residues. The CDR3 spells CASTPGSSYNSPLHF. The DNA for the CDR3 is TGTGCCAGCACCCCGGGGAGCTCCTATAATTCACCCCTCCACTTT.

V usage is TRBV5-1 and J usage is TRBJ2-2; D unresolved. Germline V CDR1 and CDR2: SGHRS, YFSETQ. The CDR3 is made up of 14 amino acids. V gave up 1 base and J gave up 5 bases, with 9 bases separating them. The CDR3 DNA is TGCGCCAGCAGCTTGCTGATCGGGACCGGGGAGCTGTTTTTT. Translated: CASSLLIGTGELFF.

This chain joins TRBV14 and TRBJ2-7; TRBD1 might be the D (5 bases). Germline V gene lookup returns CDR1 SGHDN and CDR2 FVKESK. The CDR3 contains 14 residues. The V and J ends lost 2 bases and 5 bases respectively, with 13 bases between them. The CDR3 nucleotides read TGTGCCAGCAGCCAAATTTCAACCAGGGACGAGCAGTACTTC. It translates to CASSQISTRDEQYF. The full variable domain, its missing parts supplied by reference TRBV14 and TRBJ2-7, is EAGVTQFPSHSVIEKGQTVTLRCDPISGHDNLYWYRRVMGKEIKFLLHFVKESKQDESGMPNNRFLAERTGGTYSTLKVQPAELEDSGVYFCASSQISTRDEQYFGPGTRLTVT.

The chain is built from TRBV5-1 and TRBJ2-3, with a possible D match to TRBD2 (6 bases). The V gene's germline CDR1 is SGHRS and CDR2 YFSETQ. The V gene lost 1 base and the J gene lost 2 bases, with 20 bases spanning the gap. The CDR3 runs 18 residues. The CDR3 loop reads CASSLQGRNSGNTDTQYF. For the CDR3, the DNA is TGCGCCAGCAGCTTGCAGGGTCGAAATAGCGGAAACACAGATACGCAGTATTTT.

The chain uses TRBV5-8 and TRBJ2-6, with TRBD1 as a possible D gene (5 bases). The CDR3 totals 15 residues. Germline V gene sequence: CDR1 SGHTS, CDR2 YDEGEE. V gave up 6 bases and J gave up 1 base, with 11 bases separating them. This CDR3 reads CASTRRGSGANVLTF. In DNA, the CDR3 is TGTGCCAGCACCCGAAGGGGTTCTGGGGCCAACGTCCTGACTTTC.

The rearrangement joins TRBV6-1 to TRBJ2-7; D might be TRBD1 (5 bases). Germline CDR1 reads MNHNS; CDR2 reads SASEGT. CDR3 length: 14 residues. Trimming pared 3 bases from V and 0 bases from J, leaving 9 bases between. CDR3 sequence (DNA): TGTGCCAGCAGTGACCGGACAAACTCCTACGAGCAGTACTTC. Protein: CASSDRTNSYEQYF.

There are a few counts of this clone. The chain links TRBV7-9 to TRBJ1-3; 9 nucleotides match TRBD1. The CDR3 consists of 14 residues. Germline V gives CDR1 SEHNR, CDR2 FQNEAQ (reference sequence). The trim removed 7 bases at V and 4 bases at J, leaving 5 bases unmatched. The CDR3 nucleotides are TGTGCCAGCAACAACAGGGGGCGCGGAAACACCATATATTTT. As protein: CASNNRGRGNTIYF.

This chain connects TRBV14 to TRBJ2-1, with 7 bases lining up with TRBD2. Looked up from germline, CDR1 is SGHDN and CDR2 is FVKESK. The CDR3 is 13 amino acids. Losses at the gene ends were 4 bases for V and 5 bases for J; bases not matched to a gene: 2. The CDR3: CASSPGLNNEQFF. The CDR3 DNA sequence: TGTGCCAGCAGCCCGGGACTAAACAATGAGCAGTTCTTC.

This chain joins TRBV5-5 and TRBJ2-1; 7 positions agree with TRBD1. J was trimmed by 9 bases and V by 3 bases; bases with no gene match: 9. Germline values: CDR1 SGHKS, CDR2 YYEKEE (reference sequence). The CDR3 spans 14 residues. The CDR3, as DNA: TGTGCCAGCAGCTCTATGACAGGGAGCGGTGAGCAGTTCTTC. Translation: CASSSMTGSGEQFF.

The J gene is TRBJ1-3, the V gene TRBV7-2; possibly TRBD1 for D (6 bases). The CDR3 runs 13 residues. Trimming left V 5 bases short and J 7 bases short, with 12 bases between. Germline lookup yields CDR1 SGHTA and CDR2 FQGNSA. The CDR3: CASSRTVTNTIYF. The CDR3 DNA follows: TGTGCCAGCAGCAGGACAGTAACGAACACCATATATTTT. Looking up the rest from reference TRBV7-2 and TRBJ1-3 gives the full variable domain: GAGVSQSPSNKVTEKGKDVELRCDPISGHTALYWYRQSLGQGLEFLIYFQGNSAPDKSGLPSDRFSAERTGGSVSTLTIQRTQQEDSAVYLCASSRTVTNTIYFGEGSWLTVV.

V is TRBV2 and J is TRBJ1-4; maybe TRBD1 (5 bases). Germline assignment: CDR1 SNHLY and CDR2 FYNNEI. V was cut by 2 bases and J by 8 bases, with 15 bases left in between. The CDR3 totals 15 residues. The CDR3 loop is CASSEIRQGGEKLFF. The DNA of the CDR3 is TGTGCCAGCAGTGAAATTAGGCAGGGAGGGGAAAAACTGTTTTTT.

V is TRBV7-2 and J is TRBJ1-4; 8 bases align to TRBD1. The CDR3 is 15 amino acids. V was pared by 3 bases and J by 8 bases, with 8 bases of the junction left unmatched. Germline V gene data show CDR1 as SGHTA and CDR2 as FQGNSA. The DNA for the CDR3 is TGTGCCAGCAGCTTGAACGGACAGGGACGGGAAAAACTGTTTTTT. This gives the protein CASSLNGQGREKLFF.

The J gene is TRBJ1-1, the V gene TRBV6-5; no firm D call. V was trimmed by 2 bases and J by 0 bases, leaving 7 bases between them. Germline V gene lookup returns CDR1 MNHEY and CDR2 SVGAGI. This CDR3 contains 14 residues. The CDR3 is CASSYGTMNTEAFF. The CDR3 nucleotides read TGTGCCAGCAGTTACGGCACCATGAACACTGAAGCTTTCTTT.

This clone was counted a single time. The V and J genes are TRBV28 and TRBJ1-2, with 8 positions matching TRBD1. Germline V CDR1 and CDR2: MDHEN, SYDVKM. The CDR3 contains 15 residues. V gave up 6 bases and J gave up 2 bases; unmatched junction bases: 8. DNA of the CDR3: TGTGCCAGCAGCTTACCACGGACAGGGAACTATGGCTACACCTTC. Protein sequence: CASSLPRTGNYGYTF.

CDR3 in amino acids: CASSLLGGVGAFF. Written as DNA, the CDR3 is TGTGCCAGCAGCCTATTGGGGGGTGTGGGGGCTTTCTTT. The chain couples TRBV4-2 to TRBJ1-1; a weak D match, TRBD1 (5 bases). Trimming pared 4 bases from V and 11 bases from J, leaving 17 bases between. The CDR3 contains 13 residues. Germline lookup yields CDR1 LGHNA and CDR2 YNFKEQ.

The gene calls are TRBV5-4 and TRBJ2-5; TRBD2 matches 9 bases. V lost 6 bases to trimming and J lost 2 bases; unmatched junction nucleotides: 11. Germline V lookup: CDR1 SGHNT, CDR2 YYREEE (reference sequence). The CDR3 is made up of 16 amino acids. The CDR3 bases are TGTGCCAGCAACCACGACGTGCTAGCGGGACAAGAGACCCAGTACTTC. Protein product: CASNHDVLAGQETQYF.

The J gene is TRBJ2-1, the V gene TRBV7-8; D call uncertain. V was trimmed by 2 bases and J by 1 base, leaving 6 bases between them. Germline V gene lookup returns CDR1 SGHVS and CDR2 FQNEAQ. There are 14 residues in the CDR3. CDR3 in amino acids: CASSLSPSYNEQFF. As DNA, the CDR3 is TGTGCCAGCAGCTTAAGCCCTTCCTACAATGAGCAGTTCTTC.

The chain's CDR3 is CASSHDRANYGYTF. For the CDR3, the DNA is TGTGCCAGCAGCCATGACAGGGCTAACTATGGCTACACCTTC. J is TRBJ1-2 and V is TRBV11-2; 7 nucleotides match TRBD1. The CDR3 contains 14 residues. The V gene end was trimmed by 5 bases and the J gene end by 0 bases; junction bases not matched to a gene: 3. The V gene's germline CDR1 is SGHAT and CDR2 FQNNGV. The whole variable domain, filled in from reference TRBV11-2 and TRBJ1-2, reads EAGVAQSPRYKIIEKRQSVAFWCNPISGHATLYWYQQILGQGPKLLIQFQNNGVVDDSQLPKDRFSAERLKGVDSTLKIQPAKLEDSAVYLCASSHDRANYGYTFGSGTRLTVV.

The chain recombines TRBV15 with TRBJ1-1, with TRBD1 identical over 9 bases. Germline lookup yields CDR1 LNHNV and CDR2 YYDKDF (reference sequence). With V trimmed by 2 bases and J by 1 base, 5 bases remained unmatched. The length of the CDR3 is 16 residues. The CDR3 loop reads CATSRLRDRANTEAFF. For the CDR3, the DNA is TGTGCCACCAGCAGACTAAGGGACAGGGCGAACACTGAAGCTTTCTTT.

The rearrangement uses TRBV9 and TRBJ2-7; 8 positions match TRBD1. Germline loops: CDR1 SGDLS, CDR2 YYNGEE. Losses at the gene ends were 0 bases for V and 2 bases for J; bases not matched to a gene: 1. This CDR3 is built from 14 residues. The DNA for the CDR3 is TGTGCCAGCAGCGTAGGACAGGGGCCCTACGAGCAGTACTTC. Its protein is CASSVGQGPYEQYF.

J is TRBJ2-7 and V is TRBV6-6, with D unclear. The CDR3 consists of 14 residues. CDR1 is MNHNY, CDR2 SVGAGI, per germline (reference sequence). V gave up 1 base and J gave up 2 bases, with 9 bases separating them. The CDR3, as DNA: TGTGCCAGCAGTTACTTGGCTCCCACCTACGAGCAGTACTTC. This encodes CASSYLAPTYEQYF.

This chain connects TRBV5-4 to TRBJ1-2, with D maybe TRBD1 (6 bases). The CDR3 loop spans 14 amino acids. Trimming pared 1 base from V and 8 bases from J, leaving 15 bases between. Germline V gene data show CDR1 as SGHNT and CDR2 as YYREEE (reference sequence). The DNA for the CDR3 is TGTGCCAGCAGCTTGTGGCAGGGGATAGGGGGCTACACCTTC. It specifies CASSLWQGIGGYTF.

CDR3 DNA sequence: TGCAGCGTTGACGTCGGGACACTAGGGCAGTTCTTC. It codes for CSVDVGTLGQFF. V gene TRBV29-1 combines with J gene TRBJ2-1; tentatively, D is TRBD1 (6 bases). The germline gives CDR1 SQVTM, CDR2 ANQGSEA. With 3 bases removed from V and 12 bases from J, the gap between germline ends came to 15 bases. This CDR3 spans 12 amino acids.